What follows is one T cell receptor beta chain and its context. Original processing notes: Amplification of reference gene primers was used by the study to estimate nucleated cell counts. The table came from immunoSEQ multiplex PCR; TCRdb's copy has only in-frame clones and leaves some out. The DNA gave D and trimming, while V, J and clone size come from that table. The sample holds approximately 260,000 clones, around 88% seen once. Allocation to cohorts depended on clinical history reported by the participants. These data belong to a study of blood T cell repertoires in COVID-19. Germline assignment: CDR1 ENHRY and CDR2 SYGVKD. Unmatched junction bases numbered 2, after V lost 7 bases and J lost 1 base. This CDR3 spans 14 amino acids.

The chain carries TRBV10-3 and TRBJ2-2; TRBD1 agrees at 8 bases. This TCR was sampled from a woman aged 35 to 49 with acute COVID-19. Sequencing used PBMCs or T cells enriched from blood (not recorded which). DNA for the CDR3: TGTGCCATCACCGGGACAGGGAACACCGGGGAGCTGTTTTTT. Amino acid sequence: CAITGTGNTGELFF.